Each of the 20 T cell receptor beta chains below was sequenced from the same sample in a study of T cell responses to AZD1222 COVID-19 vaccine. Data came from immunoSEQ multiplex PCR; TCRdb stores just in-frame clones and leaves some out. The data show about 140,000 clones, about 90% seen once. Specimen: peripheral blood, collected on day 0 of AZD1222 vaccination. All receptors come from an adult in good health.

This chain links TRBV9 with TRBJ2-2, with 8 bases that match TRBD2. V lost 0 bases to trimming and J lost 5 bases; unmatched junction nucleotides: 3. The germline gives CDR1 SGDLS, CDR2 YYNGEE. This CDR3 has 15 amino acids. The CDR3 nucleotides read TGTGCCAGCAGCGTAGTCCCTAGCGGGACCGGGGAGCTGTTTTTT. Its translation is CASSVVPSGTGELFF.

J is TRBJ1-2 and V is TRBV29-1, with D perhaps TRBD1 (5 bases). This CDR3 comprises 13 residues. Trimming pared 4 bases from V and 4 bases from J, leaving 13 bases between. The germline V gene has CDR1 SQVTM and CDR2 ANQGSEA. The CDR3 sequence is CSVGGTETYGYTF. CDR3 nucleotide sequence: TGCAGCGTTGGGGGCACAGAGACCTATGGCTACACCTTC.

The chain uses TRBV7-9 and TRBJ2-1, with 7 bases lining up with TRBD2. The CDR3 runs 14 residues. The V gene's germline CDR1 is SEHNR and CDR2 FQNEAQ (reference sequence). With 2 bases clipped from V and 6 bases from J, the junction kept 4 bases outside the gene matches. CDR3 DNA: TGTGCCAGCAGCTTACCTCCGGGGGGCAATGAGCAGTTCTTC. Translated: CASSLPPGGNEQFF.

V and J are TRBV7-8 and TRBJ1-4, with D possibly matching TRBD1 (6 bases). Deletions cut 6 bases from V and 5 bases from J, with 13 bases between. Germline CDR1 SGHVS, CDR2 FQNEAQ. The CDR3 consists of 14 residues. DNA of the CDR3: TGTGCCAGCAGAAGACAGGCGCACAATGAAAAACTGTTTTTT. This sequence encodes CASRRQAHNEKLFF.

This chain connects TRBV4-1 to TRBJ1-4; maybe TRBD1 (5 bases). Germline loops: CDR1 MGHRA, CDR2 YSYEKL. V shed 0 bases and J shed 8 bases, with 7 bases lying between them. The CDR3 is 13 residues long. Written as DNA, the CDR3 is TGCGCCAGCAGCCAAGAAGAGGGGGAAAAACTGTTTTTT. Its translation is CASSQEEGEKLFF.

V and J are TRBV29-1 and TRBJ2-4; 7 positions agree with TRBD1. V shed 1 base, J shed 3 bases, and the junction held 6 bases outside the gene matches. The CDR3 runs 15 residues. Germline lookup yields CDR1 SQVTM and CDR2 ANQGSEA. The CDR3 DNA sequence: TGCAGCGTTGAAGTAACAGGGGATGTCAAAAACATTCAGTACTTC. Translating it yields CSVEVTGDVKNIQYF.

This chain connects TRBV19 to TRBJ1-6, with 7 nucleotides matching TRBD1. Germline CDR1 LNHDA, CDR2 SQIVND (reference sequence). The CDR3 runs to 15 residues. Trimming removed 3 bases from V and 6 bases from J; junction bases left unmatched: 5. Here the CDR3 reads CASSIRQGVNSPLHF. As DNA, the CDR3 is TGTGCCAGTAGTATCCGGCAGGGGGTTAATTCACCCCTCCACTTT.

The rearrangement joins TRBV12-3 or TRBV12-4 to TRBJ1-4, with TRBD1 identical over 7 bases. J was trimmed by 7 bases and V by 6 bases; bases with no gene match: 5. This CDR3 is built from 13 residues. The CDR3 here is CASSLDRAEKLFF. CDR3 in DNA: TGTGCCAGCAGCCTCGACAGGGCTGAAAAACTGTTTTTT.

The chain's CDR3 is CASSFADTQYF. For the CDR3, the DNA is TGTGCCAGCAGTTTTGCAGATACGCAGTATTTT. The gene calls are TRBV6-2 or TRBV6-3 and TRBJ2-3; D is ambiguous. V shed 4 bases and J shed 4 bases, with 3 bases lying between them. This CDR3 contains 11 residues. Germline values: CDR1 MNHEY, CDR2 SVGEGT.

V and J are TRBV11-2 and TRBJ2-7; 9 bases are shared with TRBD2. Looked up from germline, CDR1 is SGHAT and CDR2 is FQNNGV. The CDR3 contains 15 residues. Trimming took 5 bases from V and 4 from J; bases not matched to a gene: 9. CDR3 amino acids: CASSGASGTIYEQYF. The CDR3 DNA sequence: TGTGCCAGCAGCGGAGCTAGCGGGACCATTTACGAGCAGTACTTC. Supplemented by reference TRBV11-2 and TRBJ2-7, the full variable domain reads EAGVAQSPRYKIIEKRQSVAFWCNPISGHATLYWYQQILGQGPKLLIQFQNNGVVDDSQLPKDRFSAERLKGVDSTLKIQPAKLEDSAVYLCASSGASGTIYEQYFGPGTRLTVT.

This chain uses TRBV12-3 or TRBV12-4 with TRBJ1-1, with no clear D. CDR3 length: 13 residues. V lost 0 bases, J lost 8 bases, and 10 bases lay in between. Here the CDR3 reads CASSLAKTREAFF. In DNA, the CDR3 is TGTGCCAGCAGTTTAGCCAAAACGAGGGAAGCTTTCTTT.

The chain carries TRBV6-5 and TRBJ1-5; D call uncertain. With 4 bases removed from V and 15 bases from J, the gap between germline ends came to 16 bases. The CDR3 contains 12 residues. Germline CDR1 and CDR2: MNHEY and SVGAGI. The CDR3 nucleotides are TGTGCCAGCAGTTCGGGCGGGGTCTTGAGGCATTTT. Amino acid sequence: CASSSGGVLRHF.

The V call is TRBV5-1, the J call TRBJ2-3; D tentatively fits TRBD1 or TRBD2 (5 bases each). Germline V gives CDR1 SGHRS, CDR2 YFSETQ. V gave up 4 bases and J gave up 1 base, with 16 bases separating them. CDR3 length: 16 residues. CDR3 DNA: TGCGCCAGCAGCACAGTCCAGGGAGTTGGCACAGATACGCAGTATTTT. Amino acid sequence: CASSTVQGVGTDTQYF.

The chain links TRBV27 to TRBJ1-5; D unclear. The CDR3 length is 12 residues. V shed 3 bases and J shed 1 base, with 1 base lying between them. Per the germline V gene, CDR1 is MNHEY and CDR2 is SMNVEV (reference sequence). In DNA, the CDR3 is TGTGCCAGCAGTTTCAGCAATCAGCCCCAGCATTTT. It specifies CASSFSNQPQHF.

The J gene is TRBJ2-7, the V gene TRBV5-5; either TRBD1 or TRBD2 may fit D (5 bases each). The CDR3 loop spans 15 amino acids. Trimming pared 1 base from V and 2 bases from J, leaving 13 bases between. CDR1 is SGHKS and CDR2 is YYEKEE in the germline V gene (reference sequence). CDR3 sequence: CASSLRDGITYEQYF. CDR3 coding DNA: TGTGCCAGCAGCTTGCGGGACGGAATTACCTACGAGCAGTACTTC.

The chain employs TRBV28 and TRBJ2-7, with TRBD1 identical over 8 bases. Trimming at V came to 5 bases and at J to 3 bases, leaving 9 bases not matched to a gene. The CDR3 length is 15 residues. Germline V gene data show CDR1 as MDHEN and CDR2 as SYDVKM. The CDR3 nucleotides are TGTGCCAGCAGTATTTTGAACAGGGGGATCTACGAGCAGTACTTC. Translated, it gives CASSILNRGIYEQYF.

This chain uses TRBV30 with TRBJ2-1; perhaps TRBD2 as D (5 bases). Trimming stripped 1 base from V and 2 bases from J, with 24 bases between. This CDR3 region has 19 residues. The germline gives CDR1 GTSNPN, CDR2 SVGIG (reference sequence). The CDR3 is CAWSAWLRTTSGAYNEQFF. CDR3 in DNA: TGTGCCTGGAGTGCGTGGTTGCGGACCACTAGTGGTGCCTACAATGAGCAGTTCTTC.

The chain joins TRBV5-5 to TRBJ1-1, with D possibly matching TRBD1 (6 bases). The germline gives CDR1 SGHKS, CDR2 YYEKEE (reference sequence). Trimming stripped 4 bases from V and 0 bases from J, with 13 bases between. The CDR3 is 15 amino acids. The DNA of the CDR3 is TGTGCCAGCAGCCCGTGGGGGGGGCTGAACACTGAAGCTTTCTTT. It yields the protein CASSPWGGLNTEAFF.

The V call is TRBV19, the J call TRBJ1-4; D not resolved. CDR3 length: 13 residues. V dropped 4 bases and J dropped 1 base, with 4 bases sitting between them. Germline values: CDR1 LNHDA, CDR2 SQIVND (reference sequence). The DNA of the CDR3 is TGTGCCAGTAGTAAGGGAACTAATGAAAAACTGTTTTTT. This encodes CASSKGTNEKLFF.

The chain recombines TRBV10-3 with TRBJ2-1; no definite D call. The CDR3 runs 15 residues. Between the trimmed V and J ends, which lost 0 bases and 7 bases, there was a span of 13 bases. Germline lookup yields CDR1 ENHRY and CDR2 SYGVKD. The CDR3 reads CAISESMTFWNEQFF. The CDR3, as DNA: TGTGCCATCAGTGAGTCGATGACTTTCTGGAATGAGCAGTTCTTC.